The 4 T cell receptor beta chains below come from one sample, sequenced in a study of T cells in Graves' hyperthyroidism and ophthalmopathy. The source material, RNA transcripts, was used to amplify TCR beta CDR3 regions. TCR CDR3 underwent first-round RT-PCR with the HTBI primer set. TCRdb fed the multiplex PCR reads into MiXCR, producing one record per CDR3 protein. This table holds 160,000 or so distinct CDR3 sequences, 9.4% found once. The sample consisted of blood. The receptor set was obtained from a woman in her late teens or twenties with Graves' hyperthyroidism that later progressed to Graves' ophthalmopathy.

The chain joins TRBV4-2 to TRBJ2-7; 9 nucleotides agree with TRBD2. V lost 1 base and J lost 5; bases outside the gene matches: 6. This CDR3 has 15 amino acids. Germline assignment: CDR1 LGHNA and CDR2 YNFKEQ. DNA for the CDR3: TGTGCCAGCAGCCAAGTAGCGGGAGACGGAAACGAGCAGTACTTC. It is translated as CASSQVAGDGNEQYF.

This clonotype was seen many times. The J gene is TRBJ2-7, the V gene TRBV19; D not certain. CDR1 LNHDA and CDR2 SQIVND come from the germline V gene (reference sequence). Trimming shortened V by 1 base and J by 1 base, and 11 bases separated the two germline ends. This CDR3 has 15 amino acids. CDR3 sequence reads: CASSIGQTKSYEQYF. The CDR3 nucleotides read TGTGCCAGTAGTATAGGCCAGACAAAATCCTACGAGCAGTACTTC.

This clonotype was detected a few times. The J gene is TRBJ1-6, the V gene TRBV25-1; D is uncertain. The CDR3 loop spans 14 amino acids. With 7 bases removed from V and 0 bases from J, the gap between germline ends came to 7 bases. Germline V gene lookup returns CDR1 MGHDK and CDR2 SYGVNS. CDR3 region: CASTESSYNSPLHF. The DNA of the CDR3 is TGTGCCAGCACCGAAAGCTCCTATAATTCACCCCTCCACTTT.

Ten or more counts support this clonotype. The genes are TRBV20-1 and TRBJ1-2, with D possibly matching TRBD1 (6 bases). The CDR3 loop spans 14 amino acids. Germline CDR1 and CDR2: DFQATT and SNEGSKA (reference sequence). V was trimmed by 5 bases and J by 0 bases, leaving 13 bases between them. The DNA for the CDR3 is TGCAGTGCTGGGGGAAGGACAGCTAACTATGGCTACACCTTC. This codes for CSAGGRTANYGYTF.